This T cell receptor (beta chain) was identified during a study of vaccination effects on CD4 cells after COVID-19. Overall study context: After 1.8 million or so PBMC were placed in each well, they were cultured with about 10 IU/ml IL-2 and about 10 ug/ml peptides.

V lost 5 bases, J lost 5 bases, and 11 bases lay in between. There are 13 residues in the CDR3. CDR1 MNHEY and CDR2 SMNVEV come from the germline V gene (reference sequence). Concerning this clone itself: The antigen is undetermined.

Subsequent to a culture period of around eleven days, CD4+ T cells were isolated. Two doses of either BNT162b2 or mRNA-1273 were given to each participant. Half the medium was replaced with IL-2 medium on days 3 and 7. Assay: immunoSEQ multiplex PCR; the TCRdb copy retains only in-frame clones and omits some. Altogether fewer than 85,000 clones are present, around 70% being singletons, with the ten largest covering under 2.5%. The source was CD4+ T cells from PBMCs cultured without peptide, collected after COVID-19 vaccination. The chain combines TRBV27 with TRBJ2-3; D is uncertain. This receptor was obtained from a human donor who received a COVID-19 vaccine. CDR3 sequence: CASSRSTGDTQYF. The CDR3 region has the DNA TGTGCCAGCAGTCGCTCCACTGGAGATACGCAGTATTTT.